This passage covers 20 T cell receptor beta chains from one sample sequenced in a study of blood T cell repertoires in COVID-19. The protocol was immunoSEQ multiplex PCR, while the TCRdb copy is restricted to in-frame clones and leaves out a portion. The sample holds 140,000 to 150,000 clones, approximately 80% seen once. The sample comprised peripheral blood. These receptors came from a human donor in a cohort sampled during active COVID-19.

V and J are TRBV23-1 and TRBJ2-5; unclear D gene. TRBV23-1 is annotated as an ORF whose role is uncertain. The CDR3 consists of 13 residues. V was clipped by 5 bases and J by 0 bases, with 7 bases between them. The CDR3 coding sequence is TGCGCCAGCAGTTCTGAGTACCAAGAGACCCAGTACTTC. Translation: CASSSEYQETQYF.

This clone appeared a few times. V and J are TRBV15 and TRBJ2-2; 7 bases map to TRBD2. Germline V gene sequence: CDR1 LNHNV, CDR2 YYDKDF (reference sequence). This CDR3 has 14 residues. V lost 8 bases, J lost 2 bases, and 5 bases stayed unmatched. The CDR3: CATRLAANTGELFF. The CDR3 region has the DNA TGTGCCACCCGGCTAGCGGCAAACACCGGGGAGCTGTTTTTT.

This clone was detected only a few times. V usage is TRBV27 and J usage is TRBJ2-5, with D possibly being TRBD1 (5 bases). Germline-derived CDR1 and CDR2 are MNHEY and SMNVEV (reference sequence). The CDR3 is 13 residues long. The germline V and J ends were trimmed by 5 bases and 4 bases, with 11 bases remaining between them. CDR3 bases: TGTGCCAGCAGTCTCAGGGTGGGAGAGACCCAGTACTTC. It translates to CASSLRVGETQYF.

This chain joins TRBV29-1 and TRBJ1-4, with D unresolved. The V and J ends lost 0 bases and 2 bases respectively, with 10 bases between them. The V gene's germline CDR1 is SQVTM and CDR2 ANQGSEA. The CDR3 has 15 residues. CDR3 region: CSVEDRGLTNEKLFF. CDR3 sequence (DNA): TGCAGCGTTGAAGATCGCGGTCTTACTAATGAAAAACTGTTTTTT.

The chain links TRBV30 to TRBJ1-5; tentatively, D is TRBD1 (6 bases). With 7 bases removed from V and 0 bases from J, the gap between germline ends came to 10 bases. This CDR3 has 13 amino acids. CDR1 is GTSNPN and CDR2 is SVGIG in the germline V gene (reference sequence). CDR3 region: CASSGDSNQPQHF. The CDR3 bases are TGTGCCTCCTCAGGGGATAGCAATCAGCCCCAGCATTTT.

With regard to this clone: Mismatch with germline at one junction end may stem from a read error. The V call is TRBV18, the J call TRBJ2-5; D is ambiguous. The CDR3 runs to 14 residues. The germline V gene encodes CDR1 KGHSH and CDR2 LQKENI. As DNA, the CDR3 is TGTGCCAGCTCGCCACTTGAGGTACAAGAGACCCAGTACTTC. This codes for CASSPLEVQETQYF.

The gene calls are TRBV27 and TRBJ2-5; TRBD1 matches 7 bases. V was pared by 5 bases and J by 1 base, with 4 bases of the junction left unmatched. CDR3 length equals 14 residues. The V gene's germline CDR1 is MNHEY and CDR2 SMNVEV (reference sequence). The CDR3 DNA reads TGTGCCAGCAGTCCGACAGGGTTCCAAGAGACCCAGTACTTC. The encoded protein is CASSPTGFQETQYF.

V usage is TRBV15 and J usage is TRBJ2-7; 7 positions agree with TRBD2. Germline V gene data show CDR1 as LNHNV and CDR2 as YYDKDF (reference sequence). With V trimmed by 0 bases and J by 0 bases, 2 bases remained unmatched. The CDR3 extends over 15 amino acids. The CDR3 loop reads CATSREGRGSYEQYF. In DNA, the CDR3 is TGTGCCACCAGCAGAGAGGGGAGGGGCTCCTACGAGCAGTACTTC. Based on the CDR3 plus reference TRBV15 and TRBJ2-7, the full variable domain is DAMVIQNPRYQVTQFGKPVTLSCSQTLNHNVMYWYQQKSSQAPKLLFHYYDKDFNNEADTPDNFQSRRPNTSFCFLDIRSPGLGDTAMYLCATSREGRGSYEQYFGPGTRLTVT.

A single count supports this clone. V is TRBV7-2 and J is TRBJ2-7; D possibly corresponds to TRBD2 (5 bases). The CDR3 covers 14 residues. CDR1 SGHTA and CDR2 FQGNSA come from the germline V gene. V dropped 4 bases and J dropped 1 base, with 11 bases sitting between them. CDR3 coding DNA: TGTGCCAGCAGCTCGTACCTAGCATCCTACGAGCAGTACTTC. Translation: CASSSYLASYEQYF. The full variable domain, in which reference TRBV7-2 and TRBJ2-7 provide the parts outside the CDR3, is GAGVSQSPSNKVTEKGKDVELRCDPISGHTALYWYRQSLGQGLEFLIYFQGNSAPDKSGLPSDRFSAERTGGSVSTLTIQRTQQEDSAVYLCASSSYLASYEQYFGPGTRLTVT.

The CDR3 spells CSVEGRQITEAFF. The DNA for the CDR3 is TGCAGCGTTGAAGGGAGACAGATCACTGAAGCTTTCTTT. The chain is built from TRBV29-1 and TRBJ1-1, with D tentatively TRBD1 (5 bases). With 1 base removed from V and 4 bases from J, the gap between germline ends came to 10 bases. Germline V CDR1 and CDR2: SQVTM, ANQGSEA. This CDR3 spans 13 amino acids.

The chain has TRBV5-6 and TRBJ2-7; TRBD1 aligns across 7 bases. Germline V gives CDR1 SGHDT, CDR2 YYEEEE. Trimming cost V 4 bases and J 0 bases; bases outside gene matches: 7. The CDR3 totals 15 residues. The CDR3 loop reads CASSIGDRVSYEQYF. The CDR3 nucleotides read TGTGCCAGCAGCATCGGGGACAGAGTCTCCTACGAGCAGTACTTC.

A note on this clone: At one boundary the junction diverges from the germline segment, which might be a read error. The chain employs TRBV6-5 and TRBJ2-7, with 7 bases lining up with TRBD1. The CDR3 is 14 residues long. Per germline, CDR1 MNHEY and CDR2 SVGAGI. CDR3 DNA: TGTGCCAGCACTAGGGACAGTCTTCGAGAGCCGTTGGACTTC. Amino acids: CASTRDSLREPLDF.

Here the CDR3 DNA reads TGTGCCGGCATCCGATTGACAGCTAACTATGGCTACACCTTC. Its protein is CAGIRLTANYGYTF. The V call is TRBV21-1, the J call TRBJ1-2; the table's D call, TRBD1, was not checked against the DNA. TRBV21-1 is shown as a pseudogene. CDR3 size: 14 residues.

V is TRBV4-3 and J is TRBJ2-1, with D perhaps matching TRBD2 (5 bases). Germline CDR1 and CDR2: LGHNA and YSLEER. V was trimmed by 0 bases and J by 0 bases, leaving 15 bases between them. There are 18 residues in the CDR3. As DNA, the CDR3 is TGCGCCAGCAGCCAAGACTGGGGAGTGGCGTCCTCCTACAATGAGCAGTTCTTC. Translation gives CASSQDWGVASSYNEQFF.

The chain has TRBV11-2 and TRBJ2-5; D possibly corresponds to TRBD2 (6 bases). V was pared by 5 bases and J by 7 bases, with 23 bases between. Germline CDR1 and CDR2: SGHAT and FQNNGV. The CDR3 runs 16 residues. The CDR3 nucleotides are TGTGCCAGCAGCCCTTTTTTTGGGCGGGACCGATGGACCCAGTACTTC. Its protein is CASSPFFGRDRWTQYF.

The chain carries TRBV24-1 and TRBJ2-3, with 8 bases aligning to TRBD2. Germline CDR1 reads KGHDR; CDR2 reads SFDVKD. CDR3 length equals 15 residues. V was clipped by 1 base and J by 4 bases; unmatched bases: 3. CDR3 sequence (DNA): TGTGCCACCAGTGATTTTAGCGGGATGTCAGATACGCAGTATTTT. Protein product: CATSDFSGMSDTQYF.

The J gene is TRBJ2-2, the V gene TRBV24-1; 11 bases are shared with TRBD1. The J segment lost 9 bases and the V segment lost 8 bases, leaving 7 bases of the junction unmatched. Germline lookup yields CDR1 KGHDR and CDR2 SFDVKD. The CDR3 spans 14 residues. CDR3 sequence reads: CATTSGQGDRELFF. CDR3 sequence (DNA): TGTGCCACCACCTCGGGACAGGGGGATCGGGAGCTGTTTTTT.

This chain joins TRBV2 and TRBJ2-7; D might be TRBD2 (5 bases). V was trimmed by 7 bases and J by 0 bases, leaving 16 bases between them. In germline, CDR1 is SNHLY, CDR2 FYNNEI. The CDR3 consists of 15 residues. The chain's CDR3 is CASIDYLESSYEQYF. CDR3 DNA: TGTGCCAGCATAGACTACCTGGAGTCCTCCTACGAGCAGTACTTC. The full variable domain, its missing parts supplied by reference TRBV2 and TRBJ2-7, is EPEVTQTPSHQVTQMGQEVILRCVPISNHLYFYWYRQILGQKVEFLVSFYNNEISEKSEIFDDQFSVERPDGSNFTLKIRSTKLEDSAMYFCASIDYLESSYEQYFGPGTRLTVT.

The gene calls are TRBV6-5 and TRBJ1-5; 7 nucleotides line up with TRBD1. V was pared by 6 bases and J by 4 bases, with 6 bases of the junction left unmatched. The CDR3 consists of 14 residues. Per germline, CDR1 MNHEY and CDR2 SVGAGI. CDR3 region: CASRQTGRNQPQHF. CDR3 nucleotide sequence: TGTGCCAGCAGGCAGACAGGGAGGAATCAGCCCCAGCATTTT.

This clone was recorded a few times. A much larger clone differs from this one at a single base, so this may be a read error. V gene TRBV12-3 or TRBV12-4 combines with J gene TRBJ1-1, with 7 bases matching TRBD1. The CDR3 totals 13 residues. After removal of 5 bases from V and 1 base from J, the junction contained 1 base not matched to a gene. CDR3 sequence (DNA): TGTGCCAGCAGTCAGGGGGGGAACACTGAAGCTTTCTTT. Translated: CASSQGGNTEAFF.